This is a list of T cell receptor beta chains from one sample in a study of T cells after yellow fever vaccination. A single record per CDR3 protein comes from TCRdb applying MiXCR to the 5' RACE reads. The table includes more than 75,000 distinct CDR3 sequences, roughly 9% detected once. The sequences come from CD8+ T cells not binding an NS4B(214-222) dextramer, sorted from PBMCs, collected approximately 16 days after the first yellow fever vaccination. The source is a man between 18 and 29 years old who received the YFV17D yellow fever vaccine. Both conserved end residues are part of each CDR3. D genes are given only for firm matches. Expanded clones are given a class, and other clones once, few, many or no size at all.

d_gene	v_gene	abundance	j_gene	CDR3aa	CDR3nt
TRBD1	TRBV6-5	NA	TRBJ1-6	CASNRGLEGDSPLHF	TGTGCCAGCAACAGGGGGCTCGAAGGTGATTCACCCCTCCACTTT
TRBD2	TRBV5-4	NA	TRBJ2-1	CASSIPTGGPQNEQFF	TGTGCCAGCAGCATACCTACGGGGGGGCCCCAAAATGAGCAGTTCTTC
TRBD1	TRBV12-3/TRBV12-4	few	TRBJ1-2	CASLPVGTGGEGYTF	TGTGCCAGCTTACCCGTCGGGACAGGGGGCGAGGGCTACACCTTC
TRBD1	TRBV20-1	NA	TRBJ1-1	CSAKAGTANTEAFF	TGCAGTGCCAAAGCCGGGACAGCGAACACTGAAGCTTTCTTT
NA	TRBV2	many	TRBJ2-1	CASSEAPGAEQFF	TGTGCCAGCAGTGAAGCGCCGGGAGCGGAGCAGTTCTTC
NA	TRBV27	few	TRBJ2-7	CASSLGSPGYEQYF	TGTGCCAGCAGTTTAGGTTCGCCCGGATACGAGCAGTACTTC
TRBD1	TRBV19	NA	TRBJ2-1	CASSIGQGKNNEQFF	TGTGCCAGTAGTATCGGACAGGGAAAGAACAATGAGCAGTTCTTC
NA	TRBV29-1	NA	TRBJ2-3	CSVESDPDTQYF	TGCAGCGTTGAATCAGACCCAGATACGCAGTATTTT
TRBD1	TRBV27	few	TRBJ2-1	CASSPRGVWDRGPYEQFF	TGTGCCAGCAGTCCGAGGGGAGTTTGGGACAGGGGGCCGTATGAGCAGTTCTTC
NA	TRBV7-9	few	TRBJ2-2	CASSTPKGGRTGELFF	TGTGCCAGCAGCACCCCAAAGGGGGGGAGAACCGGGGAGCTGTTTTTT
TRBD1	TRBV20-1	NA	TRBJ1-1	CSAYRGEAFF	TGCAGTGCTTACAGGGGTGAAGCTTTCTTT
TRBD1	TRBV4-1	NA	TRBJ1-2	CASSRSGQGQEHGYTF	TGCGCCAGCAGCCGCTCGGGACAGGGACAAGAGCATGGCTACACCTTC
NA	TRBV4-1	NA	TRBJ1-4	CASSQDRTLLREKLFF	TGCGCCAGCAGCCAAGATAGGACACTCCTTAGGGAGAAACTGTTTTTT
TRBD2	TRBV27	few	TRBJ2-3	CASSVLAGSTDTQYF	TGTGCCAGCAGTGTACTAGCGGGGAGCACAGATACGCAGTATTTT
NA	TRBV6-2/TRBV6-3	few	TRBJ2-2	CASSLDGGPGELFF	TGTGCCAGCAGCCTCGACGGGGGCCCCGGGGAGCTGTTTTTT
NA	TRBV20-1	few	TRBJ2-7	CSARDRVSYEQYF	TGCAGTGCTAGAGATAGGGTTTCCTACGAGCAGTACTTC
NA	TRBV7-9	NA	TRBJ2-5	CASSFPGRVTETQYF	TGTGCCAGCAGCTTCCCGGGCAGGGTAACGGAGACCCAGTACTTC
TRBD1	TRBV29-1	few	TRBJ1-1	CSGVRGRGVRREEAFF	TGCAGCGGGGTGAGGGGGCGAGGGGTCCGGCGAGAGGAAGCTTTCTTT
TRBD2	TRBV27	NA	TRBJ2-3	CASKLGLGADTQYF	TGTGCCAGCAAATTAGGACTAGGCGCAGATACGCAGTATTTT
NA	TRBV7-8	few	TRBJ1-1	CASSYKIGLGTEAFF	TGTGCCAGCAGCTACAAGATTGGGTTGGGGACTGAAGCTTTCTTT
NA	TRBV21-1	few	TRBJ1-1	CASSKGGTGGLNTEAFF	TGTGCCAGCAGCAAAGGCGGGACAGGGGGCCTGAACACTGAAGCTTTCTTT
TRBD1	TRBV12-3/TRBV12-4	few	TRBJ2-1	CASSQNRGPYNEQFF	TGTGCCAGCAGTCAAAACAGGGGACCCTACAATGAGCAGTTCTTC
NA	TRBV6-1	NA	TRBJ1-6	CASSAGANNSPLHF	TGTGCCAGCAGTGCGGGGGCTAATAATTCACCCCTCCACTTT
NA	TRBV6-2/TRBV6-3	few	TRBJ2-2	CAVHGMVDSNTGELFF	TGTGCCGTTCACGGGATGGTGGACTCGAACACCGGGGAGCTGTTTTTT
NA	TRBV28	NA	TRBJ1-4	CASSLSWAGEKLFF	TGTGCCAGCAGTTTAAGCTGGGCTGGGGAAAAACTGTTTTTT
TRBD2	TRBV12-3/TRBV12-4	NA	TRBJ2-5	CASSPLAGGTRDTQYF	TGTGCCAGCAGTCCGCTAGCGGGGGGGACAAGAGACACCCAGTACTTC
NA	TRBV4-1	NA	TRBJ2-7	CASSQDARESSYEQYF	TGCGCCAGCAGCCAAGATGCAAGGGAATCGTCCTACGAGCAGTACTTC
TRBD1	TRBV20-1	many	TRBJ2-2	CSARGPNTGELFF	TGCAGCGCCAGGGGGCCGAACACCGGGGAGCTGTTTTTT
TRBD2	TRBV7-2	large	TRBJ2-1	CASSLGLAGGNEQFF	TGTGCCAGCAGCTTAGGACTAGCGGGGGGCAATGAGCAGTTCTTC
NA	TRBV5-1	many	TRBJ2-3	CASSLRGVNTDTQYF	TGCGCCAGCAGCTTGAGGGGGGTCAACACAGATACGCAGTATTTT
TRBD1	TRBV4-2	NA	TRBJ1-1	CASSPTGGEDTEAFF	TGTGCCAGCAGCCCGACAGGGGGCGAGGACACTGAAGCTTTCTTT
NA	TRBV4-3	few	TRBJ1-1	CASSQALLMNTEAFF	TGCGCCAGCAGCCAAGCCCTCCTAATGAACACTGAAGCTTTCTTT
TRBD1	TRBV6-2/TRBV6-3	NA	TRBJ1-6	CASRQGADSPLHF	TGTGCCAGCCGACAGGGGGCTGATTCACCCCTCCACTTT
NA	TRBV11-2	few	TRBJ2-2	CASSYVGGELFF	TGTGCCAGCAGCTACGTGGGCGGGGAGCTGTTTTTT
TRBD2	TRBV20-1	many	TRBJ2-3	CSAKMGGGASDTQYF	TGCAGTGCTAAAATGGGCGGGGGGGCATCAGATACGCAGTATTTT
TRBD2	TRBV4-2	few	TRBJ2-2	CASQPGLAGGYPNTGELFF	TGTGCCAGCCAGCCGGGACTAGCGGGGGGGTACCCGAACACCGGGGAGCTGTTTTTT
NA	TRBV15	NA	TRBJ1-4	CATSSGRRGEKLFF	TGTGCCACCAGCAGCGGCCGGAGAGGAGAGAAACTGTTTTTT
NA	TRBV7-9	few	TRBJ2-5	CASSQGGHPETQYF	TGTGCCAGCAGCCAAGGGGGGCACCCGGAGACCCAGTACTTC
NA	TRBV27	few	TRBJ2-2	CASSSGLDTGELFF	TGTGCCAGCAGTTCTGGATTAGACACCGGGGAGCTGTTTTTT
NA	TRBV11-2	few	TRBJ1-1	CASTGGRWNTEAFF	TGTGCCAGCACCGGGGGACGATGGAACACTGAAGCTTTCTTT
NA	TRBV7-2	NA	TRBJ1-5	CASSLDAGSQPQHF	TGTGCCAGCAGCTTAGATGCGGGGTCTCAGCCCCAGCATTTT
NA	TRBV12-3/TRBV12-4	many	TRBJ2-2	CASHLIQGELFF	TGTGCCAGTCATCTAATCCAGGGGGAGCTGTTTTTT
TRBD2	TRBV30	few	TRBJ2-7	CAWSGGLGDEQYF	TGTGCCTGGAGCGGGGGACTAGGGGATGAGCAGTACTTC
TRBD1	TRBV5-1	few	TRBJ1-5	CASSKTGIGNQPQHF	TGCGCCAGCAGCAAGACAGGGATCGGCAATCAGCCCCAGCATTTT
NA	TRBV6-6	NA	TRBJ1-5	CASSPRRFGGSNQPQHF	TGTGCCAGCAGCCCCCGGCGTTTCGGCGGAAGCAATCAGCCCCAGCATTTT
TRBD2	TRBV5-1	many	TRBJ2-7	CASSISGLADYYEQYF	TGCGCCAGCAGCATCTCCGGACTAGCGGATTACTACGAGCAGTACTTC
NA	TRBV7-8	NA	TRBJ2-6	CASSSLPEASGANVLTF	TGTGCCAGCAGCTCCCTCCCCGAGGCCTCTGGGGCCAACGTCCTGACTTTC
TRBD2	TRBV11-3	NA	TRBJ2-3	CASSQTSGGYSTDTQYF	TGTGCCAGCAGCCAAACTAGCGGGGGCTATAGCACAGATACGCAGTATTTT
NA	TRBV4-3	few	TRBJ1-1	CASSQDRPNTEAFF	TGCGCCAGCAGCCAAGATCGACCTAACACTGAAGCTTTCTTT
TRBD2	TRBV7-6	NA	TRBJ2-1	CASSLPGGYNEQFF	TGTGCCAGCAGCTTACCGGGAGGGTACAATGAGCAGTTCTTC
NA	TRBV4-1	NA	TRBJ1-2	CASSQFFTSYGYTF	TGCGCCAGCAGCCAATTTTTTACCAGCTATGGCTACACCTTC
NA	TRBV5-5	NA	TRBJ1-2	CASSFGRVDGYTF	TGTGCCAGCAGCTTCGGCAGGGTCGATGGCTACACCTTC
NA	TRBV6-2/TRBV6-3	many	TRBJ1-5	CASSYHGNQPQHF	TGTGCCAGCAGTTATCATGGCAATCAGCCCCAGCATTTT
NA	TRBV6-1	NA	TRBJ1-5	CASSEGGYYSNQPQHF	TGTGCCAGCAGTGAAGGGGGATACTATAGCAATCAGCCCCAGCATTTT
NA	TRBV2	NA	TRBJ2-1	CASSQDGQFF	TGTGCCAGCAGCCAGGACGGGCAGTTCTTC